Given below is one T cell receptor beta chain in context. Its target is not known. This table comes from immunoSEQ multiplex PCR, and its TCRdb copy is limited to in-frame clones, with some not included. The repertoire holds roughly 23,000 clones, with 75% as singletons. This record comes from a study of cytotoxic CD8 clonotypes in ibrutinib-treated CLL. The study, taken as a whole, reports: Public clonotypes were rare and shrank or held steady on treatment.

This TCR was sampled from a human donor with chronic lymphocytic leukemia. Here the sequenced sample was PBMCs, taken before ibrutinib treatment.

Here the CDR3 DNA reads TGTGCCAGCAGTTTTCCAGGGGGCCGCTCTGGGGCCAACGTCCTGACTTTC. Amino acid sequence: CASSFPGGRSGANVLTF. V and J are TRBV28 and TRBJ2-6, with 8 bases that match TRBD1. The ends lost 3 bases at V and 0 bases at J; junction bases unmatched: 4. This CDR3 has 17 residues. Germline CDR1 MDHEN, CDR2 SYDVKM.